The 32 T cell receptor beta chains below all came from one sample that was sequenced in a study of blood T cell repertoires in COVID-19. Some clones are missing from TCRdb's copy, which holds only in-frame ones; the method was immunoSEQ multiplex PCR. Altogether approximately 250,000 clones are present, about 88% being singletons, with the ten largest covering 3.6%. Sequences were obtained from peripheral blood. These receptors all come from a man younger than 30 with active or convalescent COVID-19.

DNA for the CDR3: TGCGCCAGCAGCTCCTTAACTAGGTTAGACAATGAGCAGTTCTTC. Amino acids: CASSSLTRLDNEQFF. J is TRBJ2-1 and V is TRBV5-1, with D perhaps TRBD2 (5 bases). Germline V gene lookup returns CDR1 SGHRS and CDR2 YFSETQ. This CDR3 is 15 amino acids long. Trimming stripped 3 bases from V and 5 bases from J, with 15 bases between.

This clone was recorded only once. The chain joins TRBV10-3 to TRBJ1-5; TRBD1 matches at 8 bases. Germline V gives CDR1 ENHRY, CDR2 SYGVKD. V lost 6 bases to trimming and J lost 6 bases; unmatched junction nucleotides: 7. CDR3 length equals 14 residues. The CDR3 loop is CAISADRDGQPQHF. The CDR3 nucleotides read TGTGCCATCAGCGCGGACAGGGATGGTCAGCCCCAGCATTTT.

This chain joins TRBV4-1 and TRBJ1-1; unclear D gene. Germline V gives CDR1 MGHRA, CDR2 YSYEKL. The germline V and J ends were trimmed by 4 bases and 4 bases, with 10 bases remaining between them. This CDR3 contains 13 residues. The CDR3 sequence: CASSPFGSTEAFF. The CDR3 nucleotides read TGCGCCAGCAGCCCCTTCGGGAGCACTGAAGCTTTCTTT.

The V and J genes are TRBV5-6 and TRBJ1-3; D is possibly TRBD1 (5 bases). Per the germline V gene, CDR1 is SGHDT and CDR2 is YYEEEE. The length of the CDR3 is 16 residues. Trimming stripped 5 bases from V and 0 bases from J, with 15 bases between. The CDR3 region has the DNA TGTGCCAGCAGTCCGGGACTCCTGAGCTCTGGAAACACCATATATTTT. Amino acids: CASSPGLLSSGNTIYF.

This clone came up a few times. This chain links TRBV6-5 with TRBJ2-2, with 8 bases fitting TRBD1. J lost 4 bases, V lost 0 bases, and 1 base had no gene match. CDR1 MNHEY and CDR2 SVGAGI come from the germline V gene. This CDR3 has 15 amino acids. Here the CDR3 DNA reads TGTGCCAGCAGTTACTCTCAGGGGGCCACCGGGGAGCTGTTTTTT. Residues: CASSYSQGATGELFF.

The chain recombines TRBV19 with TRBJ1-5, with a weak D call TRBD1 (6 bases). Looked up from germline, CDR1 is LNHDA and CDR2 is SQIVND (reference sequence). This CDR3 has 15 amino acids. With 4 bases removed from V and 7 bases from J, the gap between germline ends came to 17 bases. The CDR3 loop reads CASSTQQGKGQPQHF. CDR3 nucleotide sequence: TGTGCCAGTAGTACCCAACAGGGAAAAGGACAGCCCCAGCATTTT.

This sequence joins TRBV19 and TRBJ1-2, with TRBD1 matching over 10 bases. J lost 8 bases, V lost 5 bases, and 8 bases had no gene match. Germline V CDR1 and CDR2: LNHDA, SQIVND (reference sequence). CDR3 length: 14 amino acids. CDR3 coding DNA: TGTGCCAGTAGTTGGACGGGACAGGGGTACGGCTACACCTTC. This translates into CASSWTGQGYGYTF.

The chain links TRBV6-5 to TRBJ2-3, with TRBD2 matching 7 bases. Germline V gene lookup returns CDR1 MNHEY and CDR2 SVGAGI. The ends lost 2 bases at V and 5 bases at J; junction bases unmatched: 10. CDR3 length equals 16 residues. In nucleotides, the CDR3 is TGTGCCAGCAGTTACCGGGCAGCGGGGAAGGGAGATACGCAGTATTTT. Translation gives CASSYRAAGKGDTQYF.

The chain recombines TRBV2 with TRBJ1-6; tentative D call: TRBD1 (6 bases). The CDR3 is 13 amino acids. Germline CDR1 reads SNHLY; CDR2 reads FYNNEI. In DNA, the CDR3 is TGTGTTACGGGTGAGGGGGAGAATTCACCCCTCCACTTT. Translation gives CVTGEGENSPLHF.

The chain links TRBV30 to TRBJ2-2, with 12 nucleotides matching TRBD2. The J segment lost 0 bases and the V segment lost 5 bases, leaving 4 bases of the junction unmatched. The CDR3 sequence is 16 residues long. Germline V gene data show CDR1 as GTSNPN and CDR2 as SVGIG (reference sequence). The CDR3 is CAWRGLAGSNTGELFF. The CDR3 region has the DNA TGTGCCTGGCGAGGACTAGCGGGGTCGAACACCGGGGAGCTGTTTTTT.

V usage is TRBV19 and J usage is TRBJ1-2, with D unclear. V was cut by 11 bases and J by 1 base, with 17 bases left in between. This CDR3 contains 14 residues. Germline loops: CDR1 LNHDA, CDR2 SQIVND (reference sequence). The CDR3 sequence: CARGLLSVNYGYTF. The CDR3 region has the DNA TGTGCCCGTGGGTTACTTAGCGTTAACTATGGCTACACCTTC. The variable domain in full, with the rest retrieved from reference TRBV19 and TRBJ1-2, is DGGITQSPKYLFRKEGQNVTLSCEQNLNHDAMYWYRQDPGQGLRLIYYSQIVNDFQKGDIAEGYSVSREKKESFPLTVTSAQKNPTAFYLCARGLLSVNYGYTFGSGTRLTVV.

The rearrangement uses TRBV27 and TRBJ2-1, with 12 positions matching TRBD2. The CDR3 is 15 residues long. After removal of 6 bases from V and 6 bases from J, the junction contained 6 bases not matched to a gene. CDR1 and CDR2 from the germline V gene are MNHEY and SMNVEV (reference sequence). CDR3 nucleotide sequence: TGTGCCAGCAGAAAACCGGGACTAGCGGGCAATGAGCAGTTCTTC. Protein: CASRKPGLAGNEQFF.

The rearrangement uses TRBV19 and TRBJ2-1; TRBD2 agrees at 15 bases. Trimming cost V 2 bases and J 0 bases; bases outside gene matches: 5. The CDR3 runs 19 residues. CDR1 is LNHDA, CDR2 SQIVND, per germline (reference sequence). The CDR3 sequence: CASSISGLAGGSSYNEQFF. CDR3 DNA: TGTGCCAGTAGTATATCGGGACTAGCGGGAGGAAGCTCCTACAATGAGCAGTTCTTC.

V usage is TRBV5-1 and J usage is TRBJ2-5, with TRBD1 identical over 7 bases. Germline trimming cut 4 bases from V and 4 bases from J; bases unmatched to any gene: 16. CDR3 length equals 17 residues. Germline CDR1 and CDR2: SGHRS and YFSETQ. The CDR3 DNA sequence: TGCGCCAGCAGCCTGGCCCCGCTACAGACAGGGCCAGAGACCCAGTACTTC. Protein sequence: CASSLAPLQTGPETQYF.

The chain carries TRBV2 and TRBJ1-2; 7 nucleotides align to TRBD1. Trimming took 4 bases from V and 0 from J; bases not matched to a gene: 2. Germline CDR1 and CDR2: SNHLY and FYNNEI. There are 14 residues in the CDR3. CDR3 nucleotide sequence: TGTGCCAGCAGTGCCGGGACAGCTAACTATGGCTACACCTTC. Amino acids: CASSAGTANYGYTF.

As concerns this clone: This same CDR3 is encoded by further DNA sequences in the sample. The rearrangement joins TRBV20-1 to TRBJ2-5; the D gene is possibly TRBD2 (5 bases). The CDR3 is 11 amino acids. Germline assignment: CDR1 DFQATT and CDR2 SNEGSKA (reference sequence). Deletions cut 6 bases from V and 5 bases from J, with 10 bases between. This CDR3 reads CSAIPGETQYF. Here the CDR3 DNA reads TGCAGTGCCATTCCGGGGGAGACCCAGTACTTC.

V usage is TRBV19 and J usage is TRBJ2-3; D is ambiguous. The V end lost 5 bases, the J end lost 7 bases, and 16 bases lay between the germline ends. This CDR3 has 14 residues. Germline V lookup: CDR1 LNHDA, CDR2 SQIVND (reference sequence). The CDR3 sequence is CASSGLIVPNTQYF. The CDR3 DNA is TGTGCCAGTAGTGGTTTAATAGTCCCAAATACGCAGTATTTT. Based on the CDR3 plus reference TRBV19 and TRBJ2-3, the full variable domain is DGGITQSPKYLFRKEGQNVTLSCEQNLNHDAMYWYRQDPGQGLRLIYYSQIVNDFQKGDIAEGYSVSREKKESFPLTVTSAQKNPTAFYLCASSGLIVPNTQYFGPGTRLTVL.

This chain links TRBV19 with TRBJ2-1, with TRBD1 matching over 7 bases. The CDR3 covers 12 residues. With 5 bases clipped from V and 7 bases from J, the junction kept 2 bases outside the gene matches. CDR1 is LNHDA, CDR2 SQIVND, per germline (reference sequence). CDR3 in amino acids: CASSAQGNEQFF. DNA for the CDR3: TGTGCCAGTAGTGCACAGGGGAATGAGCAGTTCTTC.

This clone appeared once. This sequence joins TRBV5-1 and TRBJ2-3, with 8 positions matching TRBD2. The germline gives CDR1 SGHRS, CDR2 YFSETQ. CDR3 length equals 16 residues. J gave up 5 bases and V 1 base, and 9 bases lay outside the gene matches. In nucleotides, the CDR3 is TGCGCCAGCAGCTTGTCGGCGGGGGGCCATGAAGATACGCAGTATTTT. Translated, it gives CASSLSAGGHEDTQYF. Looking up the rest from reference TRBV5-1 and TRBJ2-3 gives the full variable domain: KAGVTQTPRYLIKTRGQQVTLSCSPISGHRSVSWYQQTPGQGLQFLFEYFSETQRNKGNFPGRFSGRQFSNSRSEMNVSTLELGDSALYLCASSLSAGGHEDTQYFGPGTRLTVL.

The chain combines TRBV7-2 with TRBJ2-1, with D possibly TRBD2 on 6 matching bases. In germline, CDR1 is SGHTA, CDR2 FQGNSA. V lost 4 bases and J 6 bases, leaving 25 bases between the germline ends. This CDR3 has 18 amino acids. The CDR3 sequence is CASSWEAGARDGGNEQFF. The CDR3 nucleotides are TGTGCCAGCAGCTGGGAAGCCGGGGCCCGTGACGGGGGCAATGAGCAGTTCTTC. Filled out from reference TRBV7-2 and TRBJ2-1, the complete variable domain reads GAGVSQSPSNKVTEKGKDVELRCDPISGHTALYWYRQSLGQGLEFLIYFQGNSAPDKSGLPSDRFSAERTGGSVSTLTIQRTQQEDSAVYLCASSWEAGARDGGNEQFFGPGTRLTVL.

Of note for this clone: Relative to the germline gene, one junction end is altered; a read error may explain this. CDR3 DNA: TGTGCTAGCAGCTTACTCGCGGACACTGAAGCTTTCTTT. Translated: CASSLLADTEAFF. The chain combines TRBV7-7 with TRBJ1-1, with D hard to call. The CDR3 spans 13 residues. Germline loops: CDR1 SSHAT, CDR2 FNYEAQ (reference sequence).

The CDR3 here is CASSISGMNTEAFF. The CDR3 coding sequence is TGTGCCAGTAGTATATCGGGGATGAACACTGAAGCTTTCTTT. This chain joins TRBV19 and TRBJ1-1; D gene uncertain. CDR3 size: 14 residues. In germline, CDR1 is LNHDA, CDR2 SQIVND (reference sequence). V dropped 2 bases and J dropped 0 bases, with 7 bases sitting between them.

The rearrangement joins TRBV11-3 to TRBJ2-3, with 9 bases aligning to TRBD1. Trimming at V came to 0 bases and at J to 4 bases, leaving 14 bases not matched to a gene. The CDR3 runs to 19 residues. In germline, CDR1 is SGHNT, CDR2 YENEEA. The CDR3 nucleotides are TGTGCCAGCAGCTTAGATTCCGGGACAGGGACGGCTCGGGCAGATACGCAGTATTTT. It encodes CASSLDSGTGTARADTQYF.

The CDR3 reads CASSATVLNTEAFF. CDR3 DNA: TGTGCCAGCAGTGCGACAGTCCTGAACACTGAAGCTTTCTTT. The chain joins TRBV9 to TRBJ1-1; weak D call: TRBD1 (5 bases). The CDR3 runs 14 residues. From germline, CDR1 is SGDLS and CDR2 YYNGEE. V was cut by 5 bases and J by 0 bases, with 11 bases left in between.

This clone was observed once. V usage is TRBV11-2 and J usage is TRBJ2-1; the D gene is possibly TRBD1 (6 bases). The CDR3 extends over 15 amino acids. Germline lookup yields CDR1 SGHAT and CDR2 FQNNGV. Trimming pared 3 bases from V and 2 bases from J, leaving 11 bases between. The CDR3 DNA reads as TGTGCCAGCAGCTTGGACAGTTTTACCTACAATGAGCAGTTCTTC. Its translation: CASSLDSFTYNEQFF.

The CDR3 DNA reads as TGTGCCACCGCATCGGCCGAACAGGCGGAAGCTTTCTTT. Translated, it gives CATASAEQAEAFF. This chain joins TRBV24-1 and TRBJ1-1, with D maybe TRBD1 (5 bases). The CDR3 loop spans 13 amino acids. Germline V CDR1 and CDR2: KGHDR, SFDVKD. V dropped 9 bases and J dropped 8 bases, with 18 bases sitting between them.

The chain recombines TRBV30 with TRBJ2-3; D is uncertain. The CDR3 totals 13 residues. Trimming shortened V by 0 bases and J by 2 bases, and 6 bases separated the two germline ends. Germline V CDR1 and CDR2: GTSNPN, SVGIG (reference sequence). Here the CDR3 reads CAWSVQYTDTQYF. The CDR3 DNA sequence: TGTGCCTGGAGTGTACAGTACACAGATACGCAGTATTTT.

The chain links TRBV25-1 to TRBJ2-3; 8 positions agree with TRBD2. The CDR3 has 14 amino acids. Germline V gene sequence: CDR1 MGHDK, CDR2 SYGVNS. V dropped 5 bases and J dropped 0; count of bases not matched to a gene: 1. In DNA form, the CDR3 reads TGTGCCAGCAGTATAGCGGGGAGCACAGATACGCAGTATTTT. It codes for CASSIAGSTDTQYF.

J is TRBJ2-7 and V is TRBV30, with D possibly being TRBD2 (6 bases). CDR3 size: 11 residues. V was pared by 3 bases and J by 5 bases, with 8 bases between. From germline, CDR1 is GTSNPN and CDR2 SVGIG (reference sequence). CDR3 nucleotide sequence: TGTGCCTGGAGCGGGGGACACGAGCAGTACTTC. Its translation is CAWSGGHEQYF.

In DNA form, the CDR3 reads TGTGCCAGCGGGACTCTGAGCACTGAAGCTTTCTTT. Translation: CASGTLSTEAFF. The chain carries TRBV28 and TRBJ1-1; perhaps TRBD1 as D (5 bases). CDR1 is MDHEN and CDR2 is SYDVKM in the germline V gene. CDR3 length equals 12 residues. V lost 8 bases to trimming and J lost 4 bases, with 11 bases between them.

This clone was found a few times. CDR3 in DNA: TGCGCCAGCAGCGCCCCCCGGGACAGATCTTGGAACACTGAAGCTTTCTTT. Protein sequence: CASSAPRDRSWNTEAFF. The V call is TRBV5-1, the J call TRBJ1-1; TRBD1 agrees at 7 bases. J lost 1 base, V lost 4 bases, and 13 bases had no gene match. The CDR3 spans 17 residues. CDR1 is SGHRS and CDR2 is YFSETQ in the germline V gene.

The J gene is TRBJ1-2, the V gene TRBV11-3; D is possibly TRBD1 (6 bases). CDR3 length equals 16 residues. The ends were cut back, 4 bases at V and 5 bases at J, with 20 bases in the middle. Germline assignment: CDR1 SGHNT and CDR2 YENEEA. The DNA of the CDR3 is TGTGCCAGCAGCTCGAGGCAAAAGACAGGCCTGTATGGCTACACCTTC. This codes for CASSSRQKTGLYGYTF.